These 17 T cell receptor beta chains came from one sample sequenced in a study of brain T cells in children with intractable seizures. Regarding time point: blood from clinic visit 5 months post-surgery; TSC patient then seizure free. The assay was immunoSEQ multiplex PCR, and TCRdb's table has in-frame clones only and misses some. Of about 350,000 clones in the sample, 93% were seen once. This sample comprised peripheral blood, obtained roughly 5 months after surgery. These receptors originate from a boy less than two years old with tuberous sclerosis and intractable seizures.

The CDR3 loop is CASSQVATENTEAFF. CDR3 nucleotide sequence: TGCGCCAGCAGCCAAGTTGCGACAGAGAACACTGAAGCTTTCTTT. The chain couples TRBV4-1 to TRBJ1-1; D is possibly TRBD1 (5 bases). The CDR3 is made up of 15 amino acids. Germline CDR1 MGHRA, CDR2 YSYEKL. V was cut by 1 base and J by 1 base, with 10 bases left in between.

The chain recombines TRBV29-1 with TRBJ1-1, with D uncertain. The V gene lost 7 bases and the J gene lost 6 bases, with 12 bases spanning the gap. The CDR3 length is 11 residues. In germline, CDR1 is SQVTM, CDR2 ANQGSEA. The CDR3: CSARYGPEAFF. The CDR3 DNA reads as TGCAGCGCACGTTATGGACCTGAAGCTTTCTTT.

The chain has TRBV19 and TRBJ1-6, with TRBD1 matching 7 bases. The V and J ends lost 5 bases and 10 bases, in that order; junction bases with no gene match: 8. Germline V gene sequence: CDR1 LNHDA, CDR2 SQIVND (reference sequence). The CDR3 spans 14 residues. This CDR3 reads CASSPPTGESPLHF. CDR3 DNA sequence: TGTGCCAGTAGTCCCCCAACAGGGGAGTCACCCCTCCACTTT.

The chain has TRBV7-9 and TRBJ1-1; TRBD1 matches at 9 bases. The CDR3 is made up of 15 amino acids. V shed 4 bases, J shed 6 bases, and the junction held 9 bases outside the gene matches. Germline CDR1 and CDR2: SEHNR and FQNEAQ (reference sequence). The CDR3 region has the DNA TGTGCCAGCAGCTCAACGGACAGGGGTGATGCTGAAGCTTTCTTT. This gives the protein CASSSTDRGDAEAFF.

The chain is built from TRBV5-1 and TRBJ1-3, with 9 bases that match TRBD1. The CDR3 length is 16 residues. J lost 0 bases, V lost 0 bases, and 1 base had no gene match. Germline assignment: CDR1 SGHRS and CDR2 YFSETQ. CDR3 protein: CASSLGQGVSGNTIYF. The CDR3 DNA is TGCGCCAGCAGCTTGGGACAGGGGGTCTCTGGAAACACCATATATTTT.

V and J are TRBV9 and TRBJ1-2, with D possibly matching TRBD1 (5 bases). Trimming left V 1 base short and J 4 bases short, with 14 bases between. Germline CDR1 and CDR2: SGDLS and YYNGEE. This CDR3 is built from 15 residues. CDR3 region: CASSVRRSGGYGYTF. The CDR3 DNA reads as TGTGCCAGCAGCGTACGGCGATCGGGGGGCTATGGCTACACCTTC.

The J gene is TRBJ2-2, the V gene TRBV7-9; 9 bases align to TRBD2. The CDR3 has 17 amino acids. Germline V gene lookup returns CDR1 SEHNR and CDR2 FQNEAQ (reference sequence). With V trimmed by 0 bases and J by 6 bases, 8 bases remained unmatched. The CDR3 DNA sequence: TGTGCCAGCAGCTTAGCGGTAAATAGCGGGAGTGCCGGGGAGCTGTTTTTT. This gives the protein CASSLAVNSGSAGELFF.

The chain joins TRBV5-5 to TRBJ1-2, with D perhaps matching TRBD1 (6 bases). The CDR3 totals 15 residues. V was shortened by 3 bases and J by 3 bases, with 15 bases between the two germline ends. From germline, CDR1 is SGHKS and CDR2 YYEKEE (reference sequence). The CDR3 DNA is TGTGCCAGCAGCTCGAAGGAGCAGGGGTACTATGGCTACACCTTC. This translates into CASSSKEQGYYGYTF. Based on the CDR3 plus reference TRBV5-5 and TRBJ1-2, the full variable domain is DAGVTQSPTHLIKTRGQQVTLRCSPISGHKSVSWYQQVLGQGPQFIFQYYEKEERGRGNFPDRFSARQFPNYSSELNVNALLLGDSALYLCASSSKEQGYYGYTFGSGTRLTVV.

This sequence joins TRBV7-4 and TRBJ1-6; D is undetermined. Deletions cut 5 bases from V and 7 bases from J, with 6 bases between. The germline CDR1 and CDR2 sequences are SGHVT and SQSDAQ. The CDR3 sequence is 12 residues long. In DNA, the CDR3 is TGTGCCAGCAGCCTAAGGAATTCACCCCTCCACTTT. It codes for CASSLRNSPLHF.

The CDR3 DNA follows: TGCAGTGCCACGGACCCCACGGAGCAGTTCTTC. Translated: CSATDPTEQFF. The rearrangement uses TRBV20-1 and TRBJ2-1; unclear D gene. From germline, CDR1 is DFQATT and CDR2 SNEGSKA (reference sequence). The CDR3 totals 11 residues. Trimming cost V 6 bases and J 10 bases, with 13 bases left between them.

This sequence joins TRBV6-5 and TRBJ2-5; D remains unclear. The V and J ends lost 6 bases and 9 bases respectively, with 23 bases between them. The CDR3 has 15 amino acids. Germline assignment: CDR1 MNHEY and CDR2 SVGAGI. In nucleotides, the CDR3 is TGTGCCAGCAGCACCCGAGAGTGGTCAGAGGAGCCCCAGTACTTC. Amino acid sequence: CASSTREWSEEPQYF.

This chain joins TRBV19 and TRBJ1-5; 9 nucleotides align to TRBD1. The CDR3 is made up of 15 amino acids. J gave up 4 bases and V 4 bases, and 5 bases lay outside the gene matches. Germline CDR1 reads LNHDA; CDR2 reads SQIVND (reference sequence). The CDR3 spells CASSTTGGKNQPQHF. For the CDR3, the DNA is TGTGCCAGTAGTACTACAGGGGGCAAAAATCAGCCCCAGCATTTT.

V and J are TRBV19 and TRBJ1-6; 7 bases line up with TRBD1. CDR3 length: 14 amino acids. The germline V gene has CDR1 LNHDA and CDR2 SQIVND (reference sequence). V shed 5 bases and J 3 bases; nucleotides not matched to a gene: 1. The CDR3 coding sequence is TGTGCCAGTAGTGGGGACAGCTATAATTCACCCCTCCACTTT. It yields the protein CASSGDSYNSPLHF.

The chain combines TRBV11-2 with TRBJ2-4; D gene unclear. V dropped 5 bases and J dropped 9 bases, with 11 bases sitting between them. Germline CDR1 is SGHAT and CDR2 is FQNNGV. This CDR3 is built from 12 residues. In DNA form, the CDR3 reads TGTGCCAGCAGCACGGTGGTTGGCATTCAGTACTTC. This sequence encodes CASSTVVGIQYF.

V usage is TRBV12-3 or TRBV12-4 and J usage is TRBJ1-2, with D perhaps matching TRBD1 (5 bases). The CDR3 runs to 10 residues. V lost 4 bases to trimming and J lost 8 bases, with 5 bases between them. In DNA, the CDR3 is TGTGCCAGCAGTTACAGGGGCTACACCTTC. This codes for CASSYRGYTF.

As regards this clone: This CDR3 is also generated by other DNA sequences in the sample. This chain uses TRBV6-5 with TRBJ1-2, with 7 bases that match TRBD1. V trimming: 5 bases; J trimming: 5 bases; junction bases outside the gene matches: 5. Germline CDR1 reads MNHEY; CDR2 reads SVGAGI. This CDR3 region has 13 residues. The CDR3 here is CASSRDRGYGYTF. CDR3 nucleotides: TGTGCCAGCAGTCGGGACAGAGGTTATGGCTACACCTTC.

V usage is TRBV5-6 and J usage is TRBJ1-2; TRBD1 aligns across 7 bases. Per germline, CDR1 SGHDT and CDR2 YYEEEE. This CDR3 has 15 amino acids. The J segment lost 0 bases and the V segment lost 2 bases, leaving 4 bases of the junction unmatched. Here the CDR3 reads CASSFPGTANYGYTF. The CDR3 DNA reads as TGTGCCAGCAGCTTCCCCGGGACAGCTAACTATGGCTACACCTTC.